The present T cell receptor (beta chain) was sequenced within a study of cytomegalovirus exposure and HLA in healthy donors. Regarding the study as a whole: Researchers reported in a later analysis that a missense DCLRE1C variant was tied to TCR beta V- and J-gene trimming. Researchers reported in a later analysis that common viral pathogens appeared linked to several top clusters. Presence/absence analyses took donor sequencing depth as roughly uniform. A prior analysis recorded that most TCR beta V segments were productive about 90% or about 30% of the time.

The J segment lost 7 bases and the V segment lost 8 bases, leaving 12 bases of the junction unmatched. Germline CDR1 is ENHRY and CDR2 is SYGVKD. The CDR3 covers 14 residues. The PCR was carried out with 60 Vbeta primers and 13 Jbeta primers. The method was immunoSEQ multiplex PCR; TCRdb's version includes in-frame clones alone and lacks a portion of them. The table includes approximately 140,000 clones, around 77% detected once. Points on this clone: Its specificity is unknown.

The sequence was collected from a woman between 35 and 50 years old in good health and CMV-seropositive. The chain joins TRBV10-3 to TRBJ1-1; TRBD1 agrees at 8 bases. Sequencing was done on a sample of PBMCs. The CDR3 protein is CAIASGQGVGEAFF. The CDR3 coding sequence is TGTGCCATCGCTTCTGGACAGGGAGTTGGTGAAGCTTTCTTT.